Here is one TCR beta chain with its context. Trimming at V came to 8 bases and at J to 8 bases, leaving 8 bases not matched to a gene. Germline V gene data show CDR1 as MDHEN and CDR2 as SYDVKM. The CDR3 sequence is 12 residues long. Each donor had about 10 milliliters of peripheral blood drawn. This entry belongs to a study of blood T cells in healthy people across ages. Next came a second PCR, run for about 6 to 11 cycles, which used a sample-barcoded 5' primer along with a J-beta primer mix. TCRdb independently ran MiXCR on the 5' RACE reads; one entry per CDR3 protein. The sample has some 1.4 million distinct CDR3 sequences; 42% are singletons.

The J gene is TRBJ1-1, the V gene TRBV28, with 7 bases fitting TRBD1. The specimen sequenced was blood. The receptor's source is a woman aged 18-29 years in good health. The CDR3 nucleotides are TGTGCCAGCGGGACACAGGGGCGGGAAGCTTTCTTT. Translated: CASGTQGREAFF. The variable domain in full, with the rest retrieved from reference TRBV28 and TRBJ1-1, is DVKVTQSSRYLVKRTGEKVFLECVQDMDHENMFWYRQDPGLGLRLIYFSYDVKMKEKGDIPEGYSVSREKKERFSLILESASTNQTSMYLCASGTQGREAFFGQGTRLTVV.